This T cell receptor beta chain is from a study of STAT5B mutations in CD4+ large granular lymphocyte leukemia. A note on this clone: The antigen remains undetermined.

The assay was immunoSEQ multiplex PCR, and TCRdb's table has in-frame clones only and misses some. The sample gives roughly 23,000 clones, about 81% of which show up once; roughly 8.6% is in the top ten. Whole-study findings and limits: Patient CD4-sorted repertoires stayed more clonal than healthy ones after leukemic-clone removal.

There are 13 residues in the CDR3. Germline loops: CDR1 SGHTA, CDR2 FQGNSA. The chain combines TRBV7-2 with TRBJ2-7, with D hard to call. The end of the DNA fits TRBJ2-5 better, so the J call may be wrong. The sequenced sample was CD4+ T cells from blood buffy coats. This sequence originates from a human donor in good health. The CDR3 DNA is TGTGCCAGCAGCCCTGTCATGCAAGAGACCCAGTACTTC. This gives the protein CASSPVMQETQYF.